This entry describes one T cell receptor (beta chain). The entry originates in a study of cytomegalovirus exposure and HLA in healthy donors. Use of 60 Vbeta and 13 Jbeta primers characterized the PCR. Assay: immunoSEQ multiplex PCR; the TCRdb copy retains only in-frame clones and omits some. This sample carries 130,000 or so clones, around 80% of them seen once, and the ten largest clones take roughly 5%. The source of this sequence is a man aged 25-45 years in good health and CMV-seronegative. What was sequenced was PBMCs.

As DNA, the CDR3 is TGTGCCAGCAGCCGAGAGTCCCCCACTGAAGCTTTCTTT. Its protein is CASSRESPTEAFF. The gene calls are TRBV5-4 and TRBJ1-1, with D hard to call. In germline, CDR1 is SGHNT, CDR2 YYREEE (reference sequence). V was clipped by 4 bases and J by 4 bases, with 11 bases between them. The CDR3 length is 13 residues.